Following are 26 T cell receptor beta chains from one sample sequenced in a study of Tregs in tolerant kidney transplant recipients. Produced via immunoSEQ multiplex PCR; TCRdb's table is partial and in-frame only. The sample spans under 55,000 clones; the ten largest clones claim 0.83%. This specimen was CD4+ T cells from blood, taken before the transplant. The receptors shown here come from a human donor who received a combined kidney and bone marrow transplant.

A word on this clone: The CDR3 goes on 3 residues after the read ends, and that part is filled in from the germline J gene. The rearrangement links TRBV5-1 to TRBJ1-6; D might be TRBD1 (5 bases). The V and J ends lost 4 bases and 8 bases respectively, with 16 bases between them. The CDR3 totals 15 residues. The germline CDR1 and CDR2 sequences are SGHRS and YFSETQ. CDR3 DNA, as far as it was read: TGCGCCAGCAGCGCCACTCAGGGCTTGGATTCACCC. Translated: CASSATQGLDSP. The whole CDR3 region reads CASSATQGLDSPLHF.

A word on this clone: The CDR3 end lies 3 residues beyond the end of the read and is filled in from the germline J gene. The chain is built from TRBV13 and TRBJ2-3, with TRBD1 matching 7 bases. The V and J ends lost 5 bases and 7 bases, in that order; junction bases with no gene match: 9. The CDR3 contains 14 residues. Per the germline V gene, CDR1 is PRHDT and CDR2 is FYEKMQ (reference sequence). The CDR3 here is CASSPETGEHTQYF. CDR3 bases read: TGTGCCAGCAGCCCAGAAACAGGGGAGCATACG.

CDR3 DNA (partial): TGTGCCTGGGATAACAGTCCTGGAAACACC. Translating it yields CAWDNSPGNT. The full CDR3 protein reads CAWDNSPGNTIYF. The chain links TRBV30 to TRBJ1-3; no definite D call. The read terminates 3 residues before the CDR3 end, so the remaining end is supplied by the germline J gene. The CDR3 contains 13 residues. V gave up 5 bases and J gave up 2 bases, with 10 bases separating them. Per the germline V gene, CDR1 is GTSNPN and CDR2 is SVGIG (reference sequence).

Note on this clone: The sequenced fragment ends 3 residues before the CDR3 boundary, so the rest is inferred from the germline J gene. The chain uses TRBV30 and TRBJ2-5; D is possibly TRBD1 (8 bases). This CDR3 region has 15 residues. With 4 bases removed from V and 5 bases from J, the gap between germline ends came to 20 bases. The germline gives CDR1 GTSNPN, CDR2 SVGIG (reference sequence). The CDR3 bases that were read are TGTGCCTGGACCGCTACAGGGGGGGTTTGGGAGACC. As protein: CAWTATGGVWET. The entire CDR3 protein reads CAWTATGGVWETQYF.

On this clone itself: The DNA ends 3 residues before the CDR3 does, and the rest of the CDR3 is filled in from the germline J gene. The chain links TRBV7-2 to TRBJ2-1; D is ambiguous. V gave up 0 bases and J gave up 5 bases, with 11 bases separating them. CDR3 length: 15 residues. CDR1 is SGHTA and CDR2 is FQGNSA in the germline V gene. The CDR3 loop is CASSLATTRHNEQFF. The DNA read from the CDR3 is TGTGCCAGCAGCTTAGCTACGACTCGGCACAATGAG.

Notes on this clone: The CDR3 end lies 3 residues beyond the end of the read and is filled in from the germline J gene. The gene calls are TRBV2 and TRBJ1-1; TRBD1 aligns across 8 bases. This CDR3 has 15 residues. The J segment lost 2 bases and the V segment lost 6 bases, leaving 8 bases of the junction unmatched. Germline values: CDR1 SNHLY, CDR2 FYNNEI. The part of the CDR3 DNA that was read is TGTGCCAGCAGGGAGACAGGGGCGACTAACACTGAA. Protein: CASRETGATNTE. The full CDR3 protein reads CASRETGATNTEAFF.

Details on this clone: The observed sequence ends 3 residues before the CDR3 terminus, with the missing tail filled in from the germline J gene. The V gene is TRBV2, the J gene TRBJ2-2, with D perhaps matching TRBD1 (6 bases). Germline lookup yields CDR1 SNHLY and CDR2 FYNNEI. The CDR3 sequence is 15 residues long. V was pared by 7 bases and J by 7 bases, with 19 bases between. The covered CDR3 bases are TGTGCCAGCAACGGCCCCCAGGGGCAGATCGGGGAG. Translating gives CASNGPQGQIGE. In full, the CDR3 is CASNGPQGQIGELFF.

On this clone itself: Read sequence stops 3 residues before the CDR3 end, and the germline J gene provides the missing end. This sequence joins TRBV20-1 and TRBJ1-2; D might be TRBD1 (6 bases). Germline-derived CDR1 and CDR2 are DFQATT and SNEGSKA (reference sequence). The CDR3 runs 13 residues. CDR3 sequence reads: CSAPGTTLWGYTF. The sequenced CDR3 bases are TGCAGTGCCCCCGGGACAACGTTATGGGGC.

In regard to this clone: The CDR3 goes on 3 residues after the read ends, and that part is filled in from the germline J gene. The V and J genes are TRBV5-1 and TRBJ1-2; D uncertain. The germline CDR1 and CDR2 sequences are SGHRS and YFSETQ. V lost 3 bases, J lost 3 bases, and 9 bases lay in between. The CDR3 sequence is 13 residues long. The CDR3 reads CASSSLVDYGYTF. The DNA read from the CDR3 is TGCGCCAGCAGCTCCTTAGTCGACTATGGC.

In regard to this clone: The CDR3 end lies 3 residues beyond the end of the read and is filled in from the germline J gene. The chain employs TRBV7-9 and TRBJ1-4; TRBD1 agrees at 8 bases. V shed 8 bases, J shed 7 bases, and the junction held 9 bases outside the gene matches. Per germline, CDR1 SEHNR and CDR2 FQNEAQ (reference sequence). The CDR3 runs to 14 residues. The CDR3 bases that were read are TGTGCCAGCTGCCCAGGGGGCGCGGGTGAAAAA. Translation gives CASCPGGAGEK. The entire CDR3 is CASCPGGAGEKLFF.

About this clone itself: Coverage ceases 3 residues before the CDR3 finishes, and the germline J gene fills in the end. The chain joins TRBV6-1 to TRBJ1-5; the D is unclear. Germline V gene lookup returns CDR1 MNHNS and CDR2 SASEGT. The CDR3 is 11 residues long. CDR3 region: CASSDPVPQHF. CDR3 DNA, as far as it was read: TGTGCCAGCAGTGACCCGGTTCCC.

Details on this clone: The DNA ends 3 residues before the CDR3 does, and the rest of the CDR3 is filled in from the germline J gene. J is TRBJ2-1 and V is TRBV2; D is uncertain. In germline, CDR1 is SNHLY, CDR2 FYNNEI. Trimming left V 7 bases short and J 7 bases short, with 14 bases between. The CDR3 is 13 amino acids. The covered CDR3 bases are TGTGCCAGCAAGGCTAGATGGGTGAATGAG. This encodes CASKARWVNE. The full CDR3 protein reads CASKARWVNEQFF.

Remarks on this clone: The read comes to an end 3 residues before the CDR3 does, leaving the germline J gene to fill in the end. The V call is TRBV5-5, the J call TRBJ1-2, with 7 positions matching TRBD1. The J segment lost 3 bases and the V segment lost 4 bases, leaving 9 bases of the junction unmatched. This CDR3 contains 15 residues. In germline, CDR1 is SGHKS, CDR2 YYEKEE (reference sequence). The sequenced part of the CDR3 DNA is TGTGCCAGCAGCCCAAACAGGGGAAGGGACTATGGC. It specifies CASSPNRGRDYG. The CDR3 in its entirety is CASSPNRGRDYGYTF. Full variable domain (rest looked up from reference TRBV5-5 and TRBJ1-2): DAGVTQSPTHLIKTRGQQVTLRCSPISGHKSVSWYQQVLGQGPQFIFQYYEKEERGRGNFPDRFSARQFPNYSSELNVNALLLGDSALYLCASSPNRGRDYGYTFGSGTRLTVV.

Points on this clone: The read is 3 residues too short to cover the CDR3 end, so that end is filled in from the germline J gene. The gene calls are TRBV7-9 and TRBJ1-1; no firm D call. CDR3 size: 13 residues. Germline CDR1 is SEHNR and CDR2 is FQNEAQ (reference sequence). V was cut by 6 bases and J by 1 base, with 9 bases left in between. The sequenced part of the CDR3 DNA is TGTGCCAGCAGACCACGGGGGAACACTGAA. Protein: CASRPRGNTE. The whole CDR3 reads CASRPRGNTEAFF.

The CDR3 sequence: CASSLSGGNTGELFF. CDR3 bases read: TGCGCCAGCAGCTTAAGCGGGGGGAACACCGGGGAG. The chain carries TRBV5-1 and TRBJ2-2, with TRBD2 matching over 8 bases. The read is 3 residues too short to cover the CDR3 end, so that end is filled in from the germline J gene. The V gene end was trimmed by 2 bases and the J gene end by 1 base; junction bases not matched to a gene: 1. The CDR3 has 15 amino acids. Per the germline V gene, CDR1 is SGHRS and CDR2 is YFSETQ.

With regard to this clone: Coverage ceases 3 residues before the CDR3 finishes, and the germline J gene fills in the end. The chain carries TRBV6-2 or TRBV6-3 and TRBJ2-4; a weak D match, TRBD1 (7 bases). This CDR3 has 11 residues. Germline V lookup: CDR1 MNHEY, CDR2 SVGEGT. CDR3 region: CASMRQGGQYF. Incomplete CDR3 DNA: TGTGCCAGCATGCGACAGGGAGGT.

For this clone: The CDR3 is cut off 3 residues early in the read; its end comes from the germline J gene. This chain connects TRBV6-2 or TRBV6-3 to TRBJ1-2; no firm D call. Germline CDR1 MNHEY, CDR2 SVGEGT. The CDR3 extends over 12 amino acids. Partial CDR3 DNA: TGTGCCAGCGTGGATAAGCGTTTCGGC. Its translation is CASVDKRFG. The full CDR3 sequence reads CASVDKRFGYTF.

Comments on this clone: The CDR3 extends 3 residues past the end of the read, so its final part is completed from the germline J gene. This rearrangement joins TRBV7-7 to TRBJ2-5; D is unclear. CDR1 and CDR2 from the germline V gene are SSHAT and FNYEAQ (reference sequence). Trimming removed 1 base from V and 5 bases from J, with 11 bases in between. The CDR3 totals 14 residues. CDR3 amino acids: CASSLGVTGETQYF. The sequenced CDR3 bases are TGTGCCAGCAGCTTAGGGGTCACCGGGGAGACC.

Of note for this clone: Read data end 3 residues before the CDR3 end; the end is taken from the germline J gene. This sequence joins TRBV11-3 and TRBJ2-3; the D gene is possibly TRBD2 (6 bases). Trimming left V 5 bases short and J 0 bases short, with 12 bases between. CDR1 is SGHNT, CDR2 YENEEA, per germline. The CDR3 totals 15 residues. The covered CDR3 bases are TGTGCCAGCAGCCCGGAGGGCACCAGCACAGATACG. It encodes CASSPEGTSTDT. The full CDR3 protein reads CASSPEGTSTDTQYF.

A remark on this clone: The read stops 3 residues short of the end of the CDR3; the missing end is completed from the germline J gene. The J gene is TRBJ1-2, the V gene TRBV6-2 or TRBV6-3; D is possibly TRBD1 (5 bases). Per germline, CDR1 MNHEY and CDR2 SVGEGT. V lost 6 bases and J 2 bases, leaving 10 bases between the germline ends. The CDR3 covers 13 residues. The covered CDR3 bases are TGTGCCAGCAGCCCCGACAGCAACTATGGC. It yields the protein CASSPDSNYG. The full CDR3 is CASSPDSNYGYTF.

Details on this clone: The CDR3 end is not reached by the read, which stops 3 residues before it; the germline J gene fills it in. The V and J genes are TRBV7-6 and TRBJ1-2, with TRBD1 matching 9 bases. CDR1 and CDR2 (germline): SGHVS, FNYEAQ. The junction had 4 bases not matched to a gene; V was cut back by 5 bases and J by 0 bases. This CDR3 contains 15 residues. CDR3 residues: CASSPRQGANYGYTF. The part of the CDR3 DNA that was read is TGTGCCAGCAGCCCCAGACAGGGGGCTAACTATGGC. Full variable domain (outside the CDR3, taken from reference TRBV7-6 and TRBJ1-2): GAGVSQSPRYKVTKRGQDVALRCDPISGHVSLYWYRQALGQGPEFLTYFNYEAQQDKSGLPNDRFSAERPEGSISTLTIQRTEQRDSAMYRCASSPRQGANYGYTFGSGTRLTVV.

For this clone: The read gets to within 3 residues of the CDR3 end, and the germline J gene fills in the rest. V is TRBV6-2 or TRBV6-3 and J is TRBJ2-2; 7 positions agree with TRBD2. CDR3 length: 16 amino acids. J lost 3 bases, V lost 8 bases, and 12 bases had no gene match. From germline, CDR1 is MNHEY and CDR2 SVGEGT. The chain's CDR3 is CASGQRDPGDTGELFF. The DNA read from the CDR3 is TGTGCCAGCGGGCAGCGGGATCCGGGAGACACCGGGGAG.

In regard to this clone: The read stops 3 residues short of the end of the CDR3; the missing end is completed from the germline J gene. The chain couples TRBV6-2 or TRBV6-3 to TRBJ1-5; weak D call: TRBD1 (5 bases). Trimming pared 2 bases from V and 1 base from J, leaving 12 bases between. There are 16 residues in the CDR3. Per germline, CDR1 MNHEY and CDR2 SVGEGT. The CDR3 loop is CASSYPLPGSNQPQHF. The DNA read from the CDR3 is TGTGCCAGCAGTTACCCTCTCCCAGGGAGCAATCAGCCC.

On this clone itself: The DNA ends 3 residues before the CDR3 does, and the rest of the CDR3 is filled in from the germline J gene. The chain joins TRBV19 to TRBJ1-4, with a weak D call TRBD1 (6 bases). Trimming pared 3 bases from V and 4 bases from J, leaving 12 bases between. CDR3 length equals 15 residues. In germline, CDR1 is LNHDA, CDR2 SQIVND (reference sequence). The CDR3 bases that were read are TGTGCCAGTAGTATTCGGCAGGGGAGTAATGAAAAA. Translation gives CASSIRQGSNEK. The entire CDR3 reads CASSIRQGSNEKLFF.

With respect to this clone: The read falls 3 residues short of the CDR3 end, and the missing part is taken from the germline J gene. The genes are TRBV2 and TRBJ2-5; possibly TRBD2 for D (7 bases). V lost 6 bases to trimming and J lost 4 bases, with 15 bases between them. This CDR3 comprises 14 residues. The germline V gene encodes CDR1 SNHLY and CDR2 FYNNEI. The CDR3 DNA, read in part, is TGTGCCAGCAGCGCGGTAGGGGGGGGAGAGACC. As protein: CASSAVGGGET. From start to end, the CDR3 is CASSAVGGGETQYF. Full variable domain (remainder filled in from reference TRBV2 and TRBJ2-5): EPEVTQTPSHQVTQMGQEVILRCVPISNHLYFYWYRQILGQKVEFLVSFYNNEISEKSEIFDDQFSVERPDGSNFTLKIRSTKLEDSAMYFCASSAVGGGETQYFGPGTRLLVL.

With regard to this clone: Read data end 3 residues before the CDR3 end; the end is taken from the germline J gene. This chain uses TRBV20-1 with TRBJ1-2, with TRBD1 matching over 10 bases. The CDR3 contains 13 residues. After removal of 6 bases from V and 5 bases from J, the junction contained 6 bases not matched to a gene. Germline values: CDR1 DFQATT, CDR2 SNEGSKA (reference sequence). CDR3 bases read: TGCAGTGCCGATAGACAGGGGGCGTATGGC. Translating gives CSADRQGAYG. The complete CDR3 sequence is CSADRQGAYGYTF.